This entry is about one T cell receptor (beta chain). The CDR3 loop spans 17 amino acids. The V end was cut by 3 bases, the J end by 0 bases, with 15 bases between. Per germline, CDR1 MGHDK and CDR2 SYGVNS. Amplification used 60 Vbeta primers and 13 Jbeta primers. TCRdb keeps only in-frame clones here, not all; method: immunoSEQ multiplex PCR. Its table lists around 190,000 clones. The data belong to a study of cytomegalovirus exposure and HLA in healthy donors. Material: PBMCs. The V and J genes are TRBV25-1 and TRBJ2-1, with unresolved D. This receptor was obtained from a woman aged 25 to 39 in good health and CMV-seropositive. The CDR3 protein is CASSDIVWASSYNEQFF. CDR3 coding DNA: TGTGCCAGCAGTGATATTGTTTGGGCGAGCTCCTACAATGAGCAGTTCTTC.